Included here is one T cell receptor beta chain sequence, with context. The germline V and J ends were trimmed by 5 bases and 5 bases, with 19 bases remaining between them. The CDR3 is 15 residues long. The germline gives CDR1 LNHNV, CDR2 YYDKDF (reference sequence). The data originate from a study of blood T cell repertoires in COVID-19. Overall study context: From T cells, B-cell-depleted T cells, or PBMCs came the material, which was cDNA or gDNA.

TCRdb's copy holds only in-frame clones and misses some; the assay was immunoSEQ multiplex PCR. Seen here are over 30,000 clones, around nine tenths observed once, and the top ten hold 60% to 80%. The J gene is TRBJ2-7, the V gene TRBV15, with a possible D match to TRBD2 (7 bases). The sample was peripheral blood. This clonotype was obtained from a man in his 70s with acute or convalescent COVID-19. DNA for the CDR3: TGTGCCACCAGCGCCCAGAGGTCCGGGGGGCACGAGCAGTACTTC. Its protein is CATSAQRSGGHEQYF.